Listed here is a single T cell receptor beta chain. This clonotype was observed many times. Its antigen is still unknown. Per-base quality was not reported, and no clone a single base away is much larger than it. This specimen belongs to a study of breast tumors, draining lymph nodes, adjacent tissues (dated by TCRdb to 2015 to 2016). For context, the study as a whole: The study compared TCR beta repertoires across tumor, adjacent nontumor tissue and axillary lymph nodes from breast cancer patients. The study aimed to assess the relationships and possible T-cell exchange between tumor, surrounding tissue and draining lymph node repertoires in human breast cancer. What the research found in general, with its limitations: Tumor T-cell repertoires showed less diversity than lymph node repertoires and more diversity than nontumor tissue repertoires, and tumor T-cell repertoires showed preferential V and J gene usage. Tumor and nontumor tissue repertoires were found to be significantly more similar in luminal-like than in basal-like breast cancer. A scenario in which most tumor T cells derive from the lymph node and then expand within tumor tissue was judged to be consistent with the data. The conclusion that tumor T cells originate in lymph nodes was framed as consistent with a hypothesis rather than directly demonstrated.

CDR1 and CDR2 are read off the germline V gene as SNHLY and FYNNEI. Including the terminal cysteine and phenylalanine, the CDR3 comprises 15 residues. Left in the record is the CDR3 DNA by itself, 45 bases read in frame from the first base. V lost 6 bases and J lost 0 bases; the stretch between them is 12 bases long. The sequencer was an Illumina HiSeq 2000. TCR beta chain libraries were generated by multiplex PCR amplification. High-throughput sequencing was used to analyze the amplified TCR beta chain products. Using fastp trimming at Q25 and MiXCR clonotype assembly, TCRdb reanalyzed the public sequencing data and kept in-frame beta chains. Under each unique CDR3 protein, matching rows form one entry showing the most common genes and DNA. This sample lists approximately 45,000 distinct CDR3 sequences; 23% were detected once. Of the sample, over 6.5% is held by the ten largest clones.

Recombination connected TRBV2 to TRBJ1-5; the D gene cannot be named for sure. The receptor's source is a female donor with breast cancer. Some clones in this sample may be carry-over from other donors' samples. The sample was breast tumor tissue. This receptor carries the CDR3 CASRRDEISNQPQHF. The DNA is TGTGCCAGCAGGAGGGATGAAATTAGCAATCAGCCCCAGCATTTT.